The T cell receptor beta chain described here comes from a study of OX40 agonist ivuxolimab in advanced cancers. The study in broad terms: The costimulatory receptor OX40 (CD134) was targeted by ivuxolimab, a fully human IgG2 agonistic monoclonal antibody. Partial responses occurred in three dose-escalation patients, of whom one had hepatocellular carcinoma and two had cutaneous melanoma. Prior anti-PD-1, anti-PD-L1 or anti-CTLA-4 therapy was permitted, and checkpoint inhibitors had been received by about two fifths of dose-escalation patients. Intravenous ivuxolimab was administered to patients every 2 weeks at six dose levels: 0.01, 0.1, 0.3, 1.5, 3 and 10 mg/kg. The paper covers the monotherapy dose-escalation part of the phase I ivuxolimab trial, which included N ≈ 52 patients. In the dose-escalation cohort, around four fifths of patients were male, and the mean age was approximately 60 years with a range of roughly 23 to 79. Among the roughly 52 dose-escalation patients, approximately 20 had hepatocellular carcinoma, approximately 15 melanoma, 9 renal cell carcinoma and 9 head and neck cancer. The point of sequencing TCRbeta in the periphery was to test whether ivuxolimab changed TCR sequence diversity and drove clonal T-cell expansion.

To sequence the TCRbeta CDR3 region, genomic DNA was isolated from the sorted cells. TCRbeta CDR3 regions were sequenced using the immunoSEQ Assay. TCRdb obtained this table from immuneACCESS and retained in-frame rearrangements with V and J assigned. These tables miss some clones; where compared with another copy, unresolved V genes account for less than half of the shortfall, and the remainder is unexplained. The sample table lists 57,000 or so clones, about 88% of them with a count of one. Approximately 4% of the sample is taken by the ten largest. Patients with autoimmune disease history or receiving systemic immunosuppression were excluded from the trial. Peripheral blood for TCR sequencing was collected from all dose cohorts at baseline, on cycle 4 day 1, and on cycle 7 day 1. Samples were obtained from an open-label, multicenter, first-in-human phase I dose-escalation trial of ivuxolimab. Adults with locally advanced or metastatic head and neck squamous cell, hepatocellular, melanoma or renal cell carcinoma were enrolled in the trial. Before TCR sequencing, CD4+ T cells and CD8+ T cells were sorted from peripheral blood as separate populations.

Overall study outcomes, separate from this receptor: Which antigens the clonally expanded peripheral T cells were specific for was not determined. At doses of 0.1 to 3.0 mg/kg, clonal expansion of both CD4+ and CD8+ blood T cells was observed from baseline to week 6. After ivuxolimab, CD8+ T cells had more expanded clones than CD4+ T cells on average. Partial responders in the 0.1-3.0 mg/kg groups had among the lowest normalized peripheral clonal expansion, especially among CD8+ T cells. Low levels of normalized T-cell clonal expansion were also shown by some nonresponding patients.

Comment on this clone: Its cognate antigen has yet to be identified. Base qualities are not recorded, but no much larger clone differs from it by a single base.

The CDR1 and CDR2 encoded by the germline V gene (reference sequence) are MNHNY and SVGAGI. The CDR3 spans 13 residues, from the cysteine through the phenylalanine. Here the CDR3 DNA is all that survives: 39 bases in frame from base 1. Germline trimming: 6 bases from V, 8 bases from J; junction bases outside gene matches: 6. The sample was CD4+ or CD8+ T cells sorted from blood, taken in a trial of the OX40 agonist ivuxolimab. The clonotype originates from an adult with an advanced solid tumor such as melanoma, head and neck, liver or kidney cancer. This chain joins TRBV6-6 to TRBJ1-5, with 8 middle bases fitting TRBD1. Read as DNA, the sequence is TGTGCCAGCAGGATTCAACAGGGGGAGCCCCAGCATTTT. The translation is CASRIQQGEPQHF.